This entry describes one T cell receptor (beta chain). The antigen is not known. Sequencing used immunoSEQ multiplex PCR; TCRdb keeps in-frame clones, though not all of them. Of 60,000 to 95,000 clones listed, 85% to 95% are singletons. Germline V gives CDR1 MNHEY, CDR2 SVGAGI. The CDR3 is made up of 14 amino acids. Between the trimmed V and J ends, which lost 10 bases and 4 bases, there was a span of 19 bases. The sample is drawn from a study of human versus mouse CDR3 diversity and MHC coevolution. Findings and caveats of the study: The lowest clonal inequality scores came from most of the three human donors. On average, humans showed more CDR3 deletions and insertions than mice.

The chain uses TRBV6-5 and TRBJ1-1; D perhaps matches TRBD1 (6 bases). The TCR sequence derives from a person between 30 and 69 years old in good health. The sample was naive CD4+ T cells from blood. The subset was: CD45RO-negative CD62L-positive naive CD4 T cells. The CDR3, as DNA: TGTGCCACCTATCCGGGAGGGGGAAGCACTGAAGCTTTCTTT. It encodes CATYPGGGSTEAFF.